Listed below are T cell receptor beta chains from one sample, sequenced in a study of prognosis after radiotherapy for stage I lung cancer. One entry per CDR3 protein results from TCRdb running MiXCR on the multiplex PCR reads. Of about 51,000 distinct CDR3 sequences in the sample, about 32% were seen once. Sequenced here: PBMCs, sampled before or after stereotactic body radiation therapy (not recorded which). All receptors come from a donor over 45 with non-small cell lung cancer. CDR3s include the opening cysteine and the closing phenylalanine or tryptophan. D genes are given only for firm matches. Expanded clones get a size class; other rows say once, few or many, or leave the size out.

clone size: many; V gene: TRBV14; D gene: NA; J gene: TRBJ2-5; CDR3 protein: CASSQVRDYQETQYF; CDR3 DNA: TGTGCCAGCAGCCAAGTCCGGGACTACCAAGAGACCCAGTACTTC
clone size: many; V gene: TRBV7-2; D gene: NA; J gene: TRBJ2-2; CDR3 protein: CASSSYGPTSSTGELFF; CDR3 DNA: TGTGCCAGCAGCTCTTACGGCCCGACTAGTTCCACCGGGGAGCTGTTTTTT
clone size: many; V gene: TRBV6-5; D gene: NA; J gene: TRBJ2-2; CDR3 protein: CASSYGTGRGSGELFF; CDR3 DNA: TGTGCCAGCAGTTACGGGACGGGCCGGGGATCCGGGGAGCTGTTTTTT
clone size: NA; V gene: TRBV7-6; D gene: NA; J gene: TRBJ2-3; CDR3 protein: CASSLGANYHTYTQYF; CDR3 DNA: TGTGCCAGCAGCTTAGGGGCGAACTACCACACATATACTCAGTATTTT
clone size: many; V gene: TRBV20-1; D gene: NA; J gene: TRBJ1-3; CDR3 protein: CSAIPGASSGNTIYF; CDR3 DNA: TGCAGTGCTATACCCGGGGCCAGCTCTGGAAACACCATATATTTT
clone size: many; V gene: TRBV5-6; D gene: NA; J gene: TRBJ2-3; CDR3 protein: CASSRDPSRQSRYTQYF; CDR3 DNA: TGTGCCAGCAGCCGCGATCCTAGCCGCCAATCGCGATATACGCAGTATTTT
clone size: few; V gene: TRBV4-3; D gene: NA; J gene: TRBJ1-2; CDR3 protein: CASSQEKRGPVGYTF; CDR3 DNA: TGCGCCAGCAGCCAAGAAAAAAGAGGGCCCGTTGGCTACACCTTC
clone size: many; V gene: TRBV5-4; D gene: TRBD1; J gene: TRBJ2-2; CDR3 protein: CASSIGPPGTGSGELFF; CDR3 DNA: TGTGCCAGCAGCATTGGGCCCCCCGGGACAGGGTCCGGGGAGCTGTTTTTT
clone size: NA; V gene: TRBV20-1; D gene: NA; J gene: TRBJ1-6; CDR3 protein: CSARDIGQTSSYNSPLHF; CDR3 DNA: TGCAGTGCTAGAGATATCGGACAGACGAGCTCCTATAATTCACCCCTCCACTTT
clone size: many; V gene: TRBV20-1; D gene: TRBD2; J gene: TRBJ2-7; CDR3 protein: CSAPAVAGQTYEQYF; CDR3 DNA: TGCAGTGCCCCGGCGGTAGCGGGACAAACCTACGAGCAGTACTTC
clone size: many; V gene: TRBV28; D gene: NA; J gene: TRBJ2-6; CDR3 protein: CASSPTTRFRSGANVLTF; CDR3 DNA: TGTGCCAGCAGCCCGACGACCAGATTTAGGTCTGGGGCCAACGTCCTGACTTTC
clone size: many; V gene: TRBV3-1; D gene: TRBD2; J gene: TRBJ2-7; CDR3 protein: CASSQGPSGNSYEQYF; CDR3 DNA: TGTGCCAGCAGCCAAGGACCCAGCGGGAACTCCTACGAGCAGTACTTC
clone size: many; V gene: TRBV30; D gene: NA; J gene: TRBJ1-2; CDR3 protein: CAWSSTVYGYTF; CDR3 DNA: TGTGCCTGGAGTTCGACAGTCTATGGCTACACCTTC
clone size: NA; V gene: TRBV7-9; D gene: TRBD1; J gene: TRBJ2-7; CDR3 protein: CASSSLLTGVYEQYF; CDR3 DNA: TGTGCCAGCAGCTCATTACTTACAGGGGTCTACGAGCAGTACTTC
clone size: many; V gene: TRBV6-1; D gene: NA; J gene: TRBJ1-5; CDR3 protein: CASSERRAKKRQPQHF; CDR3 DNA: TGTGCCAGCAGTGAACGCCGGGCCAAAAAAAGGCAGCCCCAGCATTTT